The 31 T cell receptor beta chains below come from one sample, sequenced in a study of blood T cell repertoires in COVID-19. The protocol was immunoSEQ multiplex PCR, while the TCRdb copy is restricted to in-frame clones and leaves out a portion. The sample has around 19,000 clones; around nine tenths are singletons. Sequences were obtained from peripheral blood. These receptors came from a human donor in a cohort sampled during active COVID-19.

The CDR3: CASSYPGQAETQYF. In DNA form, the CDR3 reads TGTGCCAGCAGTTACCCAGGACAGGCCGAGACCCAGTACTTC. The V and J genes are TRBV6-6 and TRBJ2-5; 7 bases fit TRBD1. The ends lost 2 bases at V and 5 bases at J; junction bases unmatched: 5. The CDR3 contains 14 residues. Germline V gene data show CDR1 as MNHNY and CDR2 as SVGAGI (reference sequence).

The chain links TRBV28 to TRBJ2-7; TRBD1 might be the D (8 bases). The CDR3 spans 12 residues. V was shortened by 10 bases and J by 6 bases, with 16 bases between the two germline ends. CDR1 MDHEN and CDR2 SYDVKM come from the germline V gene. CDR3 nucleotides: TGTGCCACCGTGACAGGGGAGGGCGAGCAGTACTTC. This codes for CATVTGEGEQYF.

The genes are TRBV4-2 and TRBJ1-2; the D gene is possibly TRBD1 (5 bases). The CDR3 is made up of 15 amino acids. Per the germline V gene, CDR1 is LGHNA and CDR2 is YNFKEQ. Between the trimmed V and J ends, which lost 0 bases and 9 bases, there was a span of 17 bases. The CDR3: CASSQEAQGLRRYTF. The CDR3 DNA is TGTGCCAGCAGCCAAGAAGCGCAGGGATTGCGTCGCTACACCTTC.

The chain couples TRBV7-8 to TRBJ2-5, with 10 bases that match TRBD2. This CDR3 is built from 16 residues. V lost 2 bases to trimming and J lost 1 base; unmatched junction nucleotides: 4. The germline V gene encodes CDR1 SGHVS and CDR2 FQNEAQ. CDR3 region: CASSLLSGGPQETQYF. In nucleotides, the CDR3 is TGTGCCAGCAGCTTACTTAGCGGGGGGCCCCAAGAGACCCAGTACTTC.

This clone was seen once. The V call is TRBV28, the J call TRBJ2-2; tentative D call: TRBD1 (6 bases). From germline, CDR1 is MDHEN and CDR2 SYDVKM. This CDR3 is built from 15 residues. Trimming cost V 2 bases and J 6 bases, with 13 bases left between them. The CDR3: CASSLLQGMAGELFF. The CDR3 bases are TGTGCCAGCAGTTTACTGCAGGGGATGGCCGGGGAGCTGTTTTTT.

The chain links TRBV5-4 to TRBJ1-6; 11 nucleotides line up with TRBD1. Per germline, CDR1 SGHNT and CDR2 YYREEE (reference sequence). This CDR3 is built from 13 residues. Germline trimming cut 3 bases from V and 10 bases from J; bases unmatched to any gene: 0. CDR3 coding DNA: TGTGCCAGCAGCTGGGACAGGGGGTCACCCCTCCACTTT. This gives the protein CASSWDRGSPLHF. Based on the CDR3 plus reference TRBV5-4 and TRBJ1-6, the full variable domain is ETGVTQSPTHLIKTRGQQVTLRCSSQSGHNTVSWYQQALGQGPQFIFQYYREEENGRGNFPPRFSGLQFPNYSSELNVNALELDDSALYLCASSWDRGSPLHFGNGTRLTVT.

The chain employs TRBV7-2 and TRBJ1-5, with D unresolved. V was shortened by 5 bases and J by 0 bases, with 14 bases between the two germline ends. CDR1 is SGHTA, CDR2 FQGNSA, per germline. The CDR3 has 16 residues. This CDR3 is CASSTEEGFSNQPQHF. The DNA of the CDR3 is TGTGCCAGCAGCACTGAAGAGGGTTTTAGCAATCAGCCCCAGCATTTT.

The chain carries TRBV2 and TRBJ1-4; the D gene is possibly TRBD1 (5 bases). The CDR3 runs to 16 residues. Germline loops: CDR1 SNHLY, CDR2 FYNNEI. Trimming stripped 1 base from V and 0 bases from J, with 9 bases between. CDR3 in DNA: TGTGCCAGCAGTGAAGACCTGACAGCAACTAATGAAAAACTGTTTTTT. Its protein is CASSEDLTATNEKLFF.

The chain recombines TRBV5-4 with TRBJ2-1; 9 nucleotides line up with TRBD1. The CDR3 has 14 residues. The J segment lost 3 bases and the V segment lost 6 bases, leaving 4 bases of the junction unmatched. Looked up from germline, CDR1 is SGHNT and CDR2 is YYREEE (reference sequence). The CDR3 spells CASTRDRVYNEQFF. CDR3 DNA: TGTGCCAGCACCCGGGACAGGGTCTACAATGAGCAGTTCTTC.

This chain uses TRBV6-2 or TRBV6-3 with TRBJ2-5, with D possibly TRBD1 on 5 matching bases. The V end was cut by 3 bases, the J end by 4 bases, with 15 bases between. The germline gives CDR1 MNHEY, CDR2 SVGEGT. The CDR3 contains 15 residues. Written as DNA, the CDR3 is TGTGCCAGCAGTTATCCCGGCAGGGAAGGAGAGACCCAGTACTTC. Its translation: CASSYPGREGETQYF.

The rearrangement uses TRBV28 and TRBJ1-1; D might be TRBD1 (6 bases). The germline V and J ends were trimmed by 5 bases and 0 bases, with 13 bases remaining between them. The CDR3 runs to 15 residues. Per the germline V gene, CDR1 is MDHEN and CDR2 is SYDVKM. CDR3 loop: CASSPPGQLNTEAFF. The CDR3 coding sequence is TGTGCCAGCAGTCCACCTGGACAGTTGAACACTGAAGCTTTCTTT.

J is TRBJ1-2 and V is TRBV7-3; D may be TRBD1 (5 bases). Germline V gene sequence: CDR1 SGHTA, CDR2 FQGTGA. Trimming took 5 bases from V and 6 from J, leaving 19 bases between them. This CDR3 is built from 15 residues. CDR3 coding DNA: TGTGCCAGCAGCCCACCGGGACTCCAACGGGATGGCTACACCTTC. Its protein product is CASSPPGLQRDGYTF.

J is TRBJ2-7 and V is TRBV13, with D possibly TRBD2 on 6 matching bases. This CDR3 region has 13 residues. Germline loops: CDR1 PRHDT, CDR2 FYEKMQ (reference sequence). The V gene lost 1 base and the J gene lost 3 bases, with 7 bases spanning the gap. This CDR3 reads CASSLEEGYEQYF. The CDR3 DNA reads as TGTGCCAGCAGCTTAGAGGAGGGCTACGAGCAGTACTTC. Using reference TRBV13 and TRBJ2-7 for the parts outside the CDR3, the full variable domain is AAGVIQSPRHLIKEKRETATLKCYPIPRHDTVYWYQQGPGQDPQFLISFYEKMQSDKGSIPDRFSAQQFSDYHSELNMSSLELGDSALYFCASSLEEGYEQYFGPGTRLTVT.

This chain links TRBV9 with TRBJ2-5; a possible D gene is TRBD1 (6 bases). The germline V gene has CDR1 SGDLS and CDR2 YYNGEE. The V end was cut by 4 bases, the J end by 0 bases, with 13 bases between. This CDR3 contains 15 residues. The CDR3 region has the DNA TGTGCCAGCAGCTGGGGACACAAGTACCAAGAGACCCAGTACTTC. This sequence encodes CASSWGHKYQETQYF. The complete variable domain, with remaining parts taken from reference TRBV9 and TRBJ2-5, reads DSGVTQTPKHLITATGQRVTLRCSPRSGDLSVYWYQQSLDQGLQFLIQYYNGEERAKGNILERFSAQQFPDLHSELNLSSLELGDSALYFCASSWGHKYQETQYFGPGTRLLVL.

The CDR3 sequence is CASSEGGGIHEQYF. The CDR3 nucleotides are TGTGCCAGCAGCGAGGGGGGGGGTATCCACGAGCAGTACTTC. The rearrangement links TRBV9 to TRBJ2-7, with D perhaps matching TRBD2 (7 bases). Per the germline V gene, CDR1 is SGDLS and CDR2 is YYNGEE. V was pared by 3 bases and J by 5 bases, with 15 bases between. This CDR3 has 14 residues.

The count of this clone is one. The CDR3 DNA is TGTGCCAGCAGCTTAAACACGGCCGGGGGCTACACCTTC. This gives the protein CASSLNTAGGYTF. The chain carries TRBV7-2 and TRBJ1-2; D ambiguous. The CDR3 loop spans 13 amino acids. Trimming cost V 2 bases and J 8 bases, with 12 bases left between them. The germline gives CDR1 SGHTA, CDR2 FQGNSA.

This clone was seen a few times. The chain links TRBV5-4 to TRBJ2-5; TRBD2 matches at 11 bases. CDR1 is SGHNT, CDR2 YYREEE, per germline (reference sequence). Trimming at V came to 4 bases and at J to 5 bases, leaving 4 bases not matched to a gene. This CDR3 comprises 14 residues. DNA for the CDR3: TGTGCCAGCAGCCCCACTAGCGGGAGTGAGACCCAGTACTTC. This gives the protein CASSPTSGSETQYF. The variable domain in full, completed from reference TRBV5-4 and TRBJ2-5, reads ETGVTQSPTHLIKTRGQQVTLRCSSQSGHNTVSWYQQALGQGPQFIFQYYREEENGRGNFPPRFSGLQFPNYSSELNVNALELDDSALYLCASSPTSGSETQYFGPGTRLLVL.

This clone came up once. The genes are TRBV27 and TRBJ2-5; TRBD2 matches at 7 bases. This CDR3 region has 15 residues. The germline CDR1 and CDR2 sequences are MNHEY and SMNVEV (reference sequence). V dropped 5 bases and J dropped 1; count of bases not matched to a gene: 7. As DNA, the CDR3 is TGTGCCAGCAGTAGGCTTAGGACTAGCCAAGAGACCCAGTACTTC. This translates into CASSRLRTSQETQYF.

The chain has TRBV2 and TRBJ2-5, with TRBD2 matching 8 bases. The CDR3 length is 13 residues. V trimming: 7 bases; J trimming: 5 bases; junction bases outside the gene matches: 6. CDR1 SNHLY and CDR2 FYNNEI come from the germline V gene. Here the CDR3 reads CASTRGGGETQYF. In DNA, the CDR3 is TGTGCCAGCACAAGGGGCGGGGGGGAGACCCAGTACTTC.

The chain combines TRBV19 with TRBJ1-2; 8 bases match TRBD1. The CDR3 has 14 residues. CDR1 is LNHDA and CDR2 is SQIVND in the germline V gene (reference sequence). V gave up 7 bases and J gave up 7 bases; unmatched junction bases: 11. DNA of the CDR3: TGTGCCAGTACAGGACAGGGAGCACTGGGTGGCTACACCTTC. It encodes CASTGQGALGGYTF. Filled out from reference TRBV19 and TRBJ1-2, the complete variable domain reads DGGITQSPKYLFRKEGQNVTLSCEQNLNHDAMYWYRQDPGQGLRLIYYSQIVNDFQKGDIAEGYSVSREKKESFPLTVTSAQKNPTAFYLCASTGQGALGGYTFGSGTRLTVV.

The chain is built from TRBV7-8 and TRBJ2-7; 7 positions agree with TRBD2. Germline CDR1 and CDR2: SGHVS and FQNEAQ. The CDR3 runs to 19 residues. J lost 0 bases, V lost 0 bases, and 14 bases had no gene match. DNA for the CDR3: TGTGCCAGCAGCTTAGCTCGTTGGGTGTGGACTAGTAGCTCCTACGAGCAGTACTTC. Amino acids: CASSLARWVWTSSSYEQYF.

J is TRBJ2-5 and V is TRBV21-1; the D call in the table, TRBD2, was not verified against the DNA. TRBV21-1 is marked as a pseudogene. The CDR3 totals 15 residues. The CDR3 DNA reads as TGTGCCAGCAGCAAAGGCAGCGACGGGGGAGAGACCCAGTACTTC. Amino acids: CASSKGSDGGETQYF.

The chain employs TRBV6-2 or TRBV6-3 and TRBJ1-3, with D uncertain. The V end was cut by 4 bases, the J end by 3 bases, with 13 bases between. CDR3 length: 15 amino acids. Germline V gene sequence: CDR1 MNHEY, CDR2 SVGEGT. In DNA, the CDR3 is TGTGCCAGCAGTTCGTCGGGGAATAATGGAAACACCATATATTTT. This gives the protein CASSSSGNNGNTIYF.

The chain employs TRBV4-1 and TRBJ2-7, with D possibly being TRBD1 (5 bases). The CDR3 covers 15 residues. The V end lost 5 bases, the J end lost 0 bases, and 14 bases lay between the germline ends. CDR1 is MGHRA, CDR2 YSYEKL, per germline. CDR3 protein: CASSLGPDTSYEQYF. In DNA form, the CDR3 reads TGCGCCAGCAGCTTGGGGCCCGACACCTCCTACGAGCAGTACTTC.

CDR3 sequence: CASSLTLDREETQYF. The CDR3 DNA sequence: TGCGCCAGCAGCTTGACTCTGGACAGGGAAGAGACCCAGTACTTC. The genes are TRBV5-1 and TRBJ2-5; 8 positions agree with TRBD1. Germline assignment: CDR1 SGHRS and CDR2 YFSETQ. The V and J ends lost 1 base and 3 bases, in that order; junction bases with no gene match: 5. The CDR3 runs to 15 residues.

The V gene is TRBV19, the J gene TRBJ1-1, with 7 bases lining up with TRBD1. The CDR3 loop spans 15 amino acids. V lost 3 bases, J lost 5 bases, and 9 bases stayed unmatched. Germline-derived CDR1 and CDR2 are LNHDA and SQIVND (reference sequence). The CDR3 here is CASSMRGRVGTEAFF. The CDR3 DNA reads TGTGCCAGTAGTATGAGGGGGCGTGTGGGAACTGAAGCTTTCTTT.

This chain joins TRBV2 and TRBJ1-1; TRBD1 agrees at 8 bases. V lost 6 bases to trimming and J lost 3 bases; unmatched junction nucleotides: 6. Germline CDR1 and CDR2: SNHLY and FYNNEI. There are 14 residues in the CDR3. CDR3 nucleotide sequence: TGTGCCAGCAGCCAGATGGACAGGGACACTGAAGCTTTCTTT. Translating gives CASSQMDRDTEAFF.

This clone was recorded only once. This chain connects TRBV28 to TRBJ1-4, with D perhaps TRBD1 (5 bases). The CDR3 runs to 15 residues. The germline V gene has CDR1 MDHEN and CDR2 SYDVKM. Trimming removed 5 bases from V and 8 bases from J, with 18 bases in between. The CDR3 loop is CASSTPTAGREKLFF. CDR3 DNA sequence: TGTGCCAGCAGTACCCCAACGGCAGGGAGGGAAAAACTGTTTTTT.

V is TRBV7-8 and J is TRBJ2-1; D may be TRBD1 (6 bases). This CDR3 is 15 amino acids long. In germline, CDR1 is SGHVS, CDR2 FQNEAQ. The V end lost 4 bases, the J end lost 5 bases, and 15 bases lay between the germline ends. The CDR3 DNA is TGTGCCAGCAGCTCAGGGGTTAAATCTCACAATGAGCAGTTCTTC. Translated, it gives CASSSGVKSHNEQFF.

As regards this clone: One end of the junction is discordant with germline, which a read error may explain. The chain links TRBV28 to TRBJ1-4; D gene unclear. The V gene's germline CDR1 is MDHEN and CDR2 SYDVKM. CDR3 size: 15 residues. Here the CDR3 DNA reads TGTGCCAGCAGTTCAACCGGGGATTCTGGTGAAAAGCTGTTTTTT. Translating gives CASSSTGDSGEKLFF. The full variable domain, rest sourced from reference TRBV28 and TRBJ1-4, is DVKVTQSSRYLVKRTGEKVFLECVQDMDHENMFWYRQDPGLGLRLIYFSYDVKMKEKGDIPEGYSVSREKKERFSLILESASTNQTSMYLCASSSTGDSGEKLFFGSGTQLSVL.

The CDR3 sequence is CASSPGRVDEQYF. In DNA, the CDR3 is TGTGCCAGCAGCCCCGGCAGGGTAGACGAGCAGTACTTC. This chain links TRBV5-6 with TRBJ2-7; TRBD1 is a possible D gene (5 bases). The CDR3 sequence is 13 residues long. V shed 4 bases and J shed 5 bases, with 13 bases lying between them. Germline CDR1 is SGHDT and CDR2 is YYEEEE.